The 9 T cell receptor beta chains presented below share a single source sample, sequenced in a study of beta chain features in type 1 diabetes. Expressed TCRB transcripts were sequenced because the isolated RNA had all been reverse transcribed beforehand. The repertoire was sequenced with immunoSEQ multiplex PCR; TCRdb's copy has only in-frame clones and lacks some. The table includes 810,000 or so clones, under 20% detected once. Sequenced material: naive CD4+ T cells from blood. The receptors come from a woman between 18 and 29 years old in good health.

This clone was seen a few times. The V and J genes are TRBV5-1 and TRBJ2-2; D is ambiguous. The V end lost 4 bases, the J end lost 2 bases, and 15 bases lay between the germline ends. Germline lookup yields CDR1 SGHRS and CDR2 YFSETQ. The CDR3 consists of 16 residues. In DNA, the CDR3 is TGCGCCAGCAGCCCTGAGGCGACCCCTAACACCGGGGAGCTGTTTTTT. It yields the protein CASSPEATPNTGELFF.

At least ten counts were recorded for this clone. The CDR3: CAISGPNTDTQYF. In nucleotides, the CDR3 is TGTGCCATCAGTGGACCTAACACAGATACGCAGTATTTT. J is TRBJ2-3 and V is TRBV10-3; D is ambiguous. This CDR3 has 13 amino acids. The germline V and J ends were trimmed by 4 bases and 2 bases, with 7 bases remaining between them. Per germline, CDR1 ENHRY and CDR2 SYGVKD.

This clone has only a few counts. The chain is built from TRBV19 and TRBJ2-7; 8 positions agree with TRBD1. This CDR3 spans 15 amino acids. J lost 2 bases, V lost 6 bases, and 9 bases had no gene match. The germline V gene encodes CDR1 LNHDA and CDR2 SQIVND (reference sequence). The CDR3: CASSPTGQGPYEQYF. The CDR3, as DNA: TGTGCCAGTAGCCCTACCGGACAGGGACCCTACGAGCAGTACTTC.

J is TRBJ2-1 and V is TRBV19, with 7 bases aligning to TRBD2. The CDR3 has 16 residues. From germline, CDR1 is LNHDA and CDR2 SQIVND (reference sequence). After removal of 6 bases from V and 7 bases from J, the junction contained 15 bases not matched to a gene. The CDR3 loop reads CASSRTSARLANEQFF. DNA of the CDR3: TGTGCCAGTAGCCGAACTAGCGCAAGGCTGGCAAATGAGCAGTTCTTC.

This clone was observed a few times. The chain has TRBV21-1 and TRBJ2-1; the DNA was not used to check the table's D call, TRBD2. TRBV21-1 is reported as a pseudogene. The CDR3 length is 15 residues. CDR3 amino acids: CASSKKPRFYNEQFF. In DNA, the CDR3 is TGTGCCAGCAGCAAAAAACCCCGGTTCTACAATGAGCAGTTCTTC.

The V and J genes are TRBV18 and TRBJ2-1, with TRBD1 as a possible D gene (5 bases). Germline V gene data show CDR1 as KGHSH and CDR2 as LQKENI. The V and J ends lost 0 bases and 0 bases respectively, with 9 bases between them. The length of the CDR3 is 16 residues. In DNA form, the CDR3 reads TGTGCCAGCTCACCACCGTGGGGCACCTCCTACAATGAGCAGTTCTTC. This encodes CASSPPWGTSYNEQFF.

V usage is TRBV7-2 and J usage is TRBJ2-7, with D possibly called TRBD1 or TRBD2 (5 bases each). Trimming shortened V by 4 bases and J by 4 bases, and 20 bases separated the two germline ends. This CDR3 region has 16 residues. Per germline, CDR1 SGHTA and CDR2 FQGNSA. CDR3 nucleotide sequence: TGTGCCAGCAGCTCTAGATCCCAGGGCAGGACTTACGAGCAGTACTTC. This sequence encodes CASSSRSQGRTYEQYF.

This chain uses TRBV7-2 with TRBJ1-5, with D uncertain. The CDR3 runs to 13 residues. The V end was cut by 2 bases, the J end by 4 bases, with 6 bases between. Germline V gives CDR1 SGHTA, CDR2 FQGNSA. The CDR3 loop is CASSLTRNQPQHF. The CDR3 bases are TGTGCCAGCAGCTTAACAAGGAATCAGCCCCAGCATTTT.

This chain's CDR3 is CASSSGSQIEVSPEQYF. CDR3 nucleotides: TGTGCCAGCAGCTCGGGCAGCCAGATAGAAGTGTCGCCCGAGCAGTACTTC. The rearrangement joins TRBV21-1 to TRBJ2-7. TRBV21-1 is tagged as a pseudogene. The CDR3 contains 17 residues.